The 6 T cell receptor beta chains listed next were all sequenced from one sample in a study of vaccination and CD4 T cells after COVID-19. Treatment here: roughly 11-day PBMC culture with coronavirus spike peptide pools or control peptides (ViraFEST assay). The collection of CD4+ T cells from the unexposed donor took place before the COVID-19 pandemic (2011-2018). The antigens these receptors bind are not known. An Oncomine TCR Beta short-read assay was used to sequence the DNA from cultured CD4+ T cells. TCRdb redid the calling of the PCR reads with MiXCR, one entry per CDR3 protein. Of thousands of distinct CDR3 sequences in the sample, 34% are singletons; the top ten hold nearly 35%. The material sequenced was CD4+ T cells from blood, cultured in vitro. The receptors were sampled from a human donor in good health.

This clonotype was detected a few times. The V gene is TRBV20-1, the J gene TRBJ1-5, with TRBD1 identical over 7 bases. Germline trimming cut 7 bases from V and 6 bases from J; bases unmatched to any gene: 9. Per the germline V gene, CDR1 is DFQATT and CDR2 is SNEGSKA (reference sequence). This CDR3 has 13 residues. The CDR3 protein is CSGQGAPGQPQHF. The CDR3 DNA follows: TGCAGTGGACAGGGTGCTCCCGGTCAGCCCCAGCATTTT.

CDR3 sequence reads: CASSLDGGSSETQYF. The CDR3, as DNA: TGTGCCAGCAGCCTAGACGGCGGGAGTTCAGAGACCCAGTACTTC. V gene TRBV7-9 combines with J gene TRBJ2-5; 7 nucleotides agree with TRBD2. The CDR3 consists of 15 residues. The germline V gene encodes CDR1 SEHNR and CDR2 FQNEAQ (reference sequence). The V segment lost 5 bases and the J segment 4 bases; nucleotides outside the gene matches: 10.

This clonotype was observed a few times. V usage is TRBV5-6 and J usage is TRBJ2-3, with 9 nucleotides matching TRBD1. V lost 0 bases to trimming and J lost 0 bases; unmatched junction nucleotides: 5. CDR1 and CDR2 (germline): SGHDT, YYEEEE. CDR3 length equals 17 residues. DNA of the CDR3: TGTGCCAGCAGCTTGGGGGGAGGGACAGGGAGCACAGATACGCAGTATTTT. It codes for CASSLGGGTGSTDTQYF.

The rearrangement links TRBV9 to TRBJ2-5, with 8 bases matching TRBD2. CDR1 is SGDLS and CDR2 is YYNGEE in the germline V gene. This CDR3 has 14 amino acids. V lost 3 bases to trimming and J lost 7 bases; unmatched junction nucleotides: 8. The CDR3 reads CASSATGGVGTQYF. In DNA, the CDR3 is TGTGCCAGCAGCGCGACCGGGGGGGTGGGGACCCAGTACTTC.

This clonotype appeared a single time. The chain uses TRBV7-9 and TRBJ1-5; D not certain. Trimming removed 2 bases from V and 6 bases from J, with 8 bases in between. This CDR3 is 13 amino acids long. Germline CDR1 and CDR2: SEHNR and FQNEAQ (reference sequence). CDR3 DNA sequence: TGTGCCAGCAGCTTAAAAGGGTCTCAGCCCCAGCATTTT. It encodes CASSLKGSQPQHF.

This clonotype was detected a few times. The chain employs TRBV6-1 and TRBJ2-7; D ambiguous. V shed 2 bases and J shed 0 bases, with 11 bases lying between them. This CDR3 region has 15 residues. Germline V gene data show CDR1 as MNHNS and CDR2 as SASEGT. The CDR3: CASSENEASSYEQYF. The CDR3 coding sequence is TGTGCCAGCAGTGAAAATGAGGCTAGCTCCTACGAGCAGTACTTC.